Each of the 10 T cell receptor beta chains below was sequenced from the same sample in a study of blood T cell repertoires in COVID-19. Clones were sequenced by immunoSEQ multiplex PCR, and TCRdb holds only the in-frame ones, with some missing. The sample records around 250,000 clones, around 89% being singletons. The sequenced sample consisted of PBMCs or T cells enriched from blood (not recorded which). These receptor sequences come from a man aged 50 to 59 who had been exposed to COVID-19.

This chain uses TRBV29-1 with TRBJ2-2; TRBD1 might be the D (5 bases). Germline V gene sequence: CDR1 SQVTM, CDR2 ANQGSEA. Trimming left V 4 bases short and J 0 bases short, with 9 bases between. The CDR3 spans 14 residues. CDR3 sequence reads: CSVGRQTNTGELFF. CDR3 sequence (DNA): TGCAGCGTTGGACGACAGACGAACACCGGGGAGCTGTTTTTT.

The CDR3 DNA reads as TGCGCCAGCAGGGGTGGCGAACTAGCGACTAGCACTGAAGCTTTCTTT. The encoded protein is CASRGGELATSTEAFF. The chain joins TRBV5-1 to TRBJ1-1; D unresolved. The V end was cut by 5 bases, the J end by 4 bases, with 21 bases between. CDR3 size: 16 residues. CDR1 is SGHRS, CDR2 YFSETQ, per germline. The whole variable domain, filled in from reference TRBV5-1 and TRBJ1-1, reads KAGVTQTPRYLIKTRGQQVTLSCSPISGHRSVSWYQQTPGQGLQFLFEYFSETQRNKGNFPGRFSGRQFSNSRSEMNVSTLELGDSALYLCASRGGELATSTEAFFGQGTRLTVV.

Remarks on this clone: Its ends do not fully match the called genes, so a read error is possible. As DNA, the CDR3 is TGTGCCAGCAGCCCGGGACAGAACTATGACTACACCTTC. Amino acids: CASSPGQNYDYTF. The chain combines TRBV6-5 with TRBJ1-2; 7 bases are shared with TRBD1. CDR3 length: 13 amino acids. Germline CDR1 reads MNHEY; CDR2 reads SVGAGI.

This chain uses TRBV5-6 with TRBJ2-1, with 8 bases matching TRBD2. The CDR3 totals 15 residues. CDR1 SGHDT and CDR2 YYEEEE come from the germline V gene. The V gene end was trimmed by 0 bases and the J gene end by 6 bases; junction bases not matched to a gene: 5. CDR3: CASSLAGLGLNEQFF. In DNA, the CDR3 is TGTGCCAGCAGCTTGGCGGGACTAGGGCTCAATGAGCAGTTCTTC.

This rearrangement joins TRBV5-1 to TRBJ2-3, with TRBD2 identical over 14 bases. Trimming cost V 4 bases and J 3 bases; bases outside gene matches: 10. Germline V lookup: CDR1 SGHRS, CDR2 YFSETQ. The CDR3 is 18 residues long. The CDR3 reads CASSPAGTSGRTTDTQYF. The CDR3 DNA reads TGCGCCAGCAGCCCCGCCGGGACTAGCGGGAGAACGACAGATACGCAGTATTTT.

A word on this clone: The same CDR3 can be traced to other DNA sequences in this sample. The chain combines TRBV6-4 with TRBJ1-1, with 9 bases that match TRBD1. The V gene's germline CDR1 is MRHNA and CDR2 SNTAGT. The junction had 2 bases not matched to a gene; V was cut back by 5 bases and J by 1 base. The CDR3 covers 14 residues. The CDR3 region has the DNA TGTGCCAGCAGTCCGGGACAGGGGAACACTGAAGCTTTCTTT. As protein: CASSPGQGNTEAFF.

The chain has TRBV5-1 and TRBJ2-3; 9 bases are a match to TRBD1. The V gene end was trimmed by 4 bases and the J gene end by 8 bases; junction bases not matched to a gene: 8. Per the germline V gene, CDR1 is SGHRS and CDR2 is YFSETQ. The CDR3 is 14 residues long. For the CDR3, the DNA is TGCGCCAGCAGCCATCCTGGGACAGGGATTACGCAGTATTTT. Translating it yields CASSHPGTGITQYF.

The rearrangement joins TRBV30 to TRBJ1-1; a weak D match, TRBD1 (5 bases). Germline CDR1 GTSNPN, CDR2 SVGIG (reference sequence). With 2 bases removed from V and 2 bases from J, the gap between germline ends came to 9 bases. The CDR3 is made up of 13 amino acids. The CDR3, as DNA: TGTGCCTGGAGTTCGACAGCCAACACTGAAGCTTTCTTT. It translates to CAWSSTANTEAFF.

This clone is a singleton in its sample. This rearrangement joins TRBV18 to TRBJ2-4; a possible D gene is TRBD1 (5 bases). Per the germline V gene, CDR1 is KGHSH and CDR2 is LQKENI. This CDR3 comprises 15 residues. Trimming took off 2 bases at V and 8 bases at J, with 16 bases between the two ends. In DNA, the CDR3 is TGTGCCAGCTCACCATTGGGGCATGGGGTGGACATTCAGTACTTC. The encoded protein is CASSPLGHGVDIQYF.

This clone showed up just a few times. This chain joins TRBV7-3 and TRBJ2-2, with a weak D call TRBD1 (5 bases). CDR3 length equals 15 residues. With 2 bases removed from V and 4 bases from J, the gap between germline ends came to 11 bases. CDR1 SGHTA and CDR2 FQGTGA come from the germline V gene. CDR3 sequence: CASSLGVGVTGELFF. CDR3 DNA: TGTGCCAGCAGCTTAGGGGTAGGGGTCACCGGGGAGCTGTTTTTT.